This T cell receptor (beta chain) was retrieved from a study of shared clonotypes between healthy human individuals. The assay ran at deep level. Investigators spread the genomic DNA of each subset evenly over several immunoSEQ plates. Sequenced by immunoSEQ multiplex PCR; TCRdb stores in-frame clones only, minus some. Of about 1.5 million clones in the sample, 98% were seen once. Study observations and caveats: Between four donors, naive CD4 clonotypes were shared at a level of about 5.3%.

A note on this clone: The antigen is unknown.

CDR1 and CDR2 from the germline V gene are SGHDT and YYEEEE. Deletions cut 2 bases from V and 0 bases from J, with 16 bases between. The CDR3 spans 17 residues. This chain joins TRBV5-6 and TRBJ2-3; possible D gene TRBD2, 5 bases. The sample comprised naive CD4+ T cells sorted from blood. Subset: CD45RA+ positively selected. The sequence was obtained from a man under 40 in good health. The CDR3 bases are TGTGCCAGCAGCTTTGGGGAGAAATCCTCAAGCACAGATACGCAGTATTTT. Its translation is CASSFGEKSSSTDTQYF.